Below, 6 T cell receptor beta chains from the same sample are listed, as sequenced in a study of response to subunit inactivated influenza vaccine. Each CDR3 protein gets one entry after TCRdb re-called the RT-PCR reads with MiXCR. The data hold roughly 700,000 distinct CDR3 sequences, with around 16% observed a single time. This sample comprised PBMCs from blood, obtained approximately 12 days after vaccination. All receptors come from a man aged 45 to 65 who received an inactivated influenza vaccine.

This clonotype was counted at least ten times. The genes are TRBV6-1 and TRBJ2-3; D is undetermined. Germline loops: CDR1 MNHNS, CDR2 SASEGT. The CDR3 consists of 12 residues. V was pared by 2 bases and J by 3 bases, with 3 bases between. CDR3: CASSESTDTQYF. For the CDR3, the DNA is TGTGCCAGCAGTGAATCGACAGATACGCAGTATTTT.

This clonotype was counted many times. The rearrangement links TRBV4-3 to TRBJ1-6, with 7 bases lining up with TRBD1. The length of the CDR3 is 17 residues. V shed 0 bases and J 7 bases; nucleotides not matched to a gene: 9. The germline gives CDR1 LGHNA, CDR2 YSLEER. The CDR3: CASSQEPVGGGNSPLHF. CDR3 DNA: TGCGCCAGCAGCCAAGAGCCGGTGGGAGGGGGCAATTCACCCCTCCACTTT.

The table lists this clonotype with a few counts. This chain uses TRBV20-1 with TRBJ2-3; TRBD2 agrees at 11 bases. Trimming cost V 1 base and J 6 bases; bases outside gene matches: 9. The length of the CDR3 is 16 residues. Germline V lookup: CDR1 DFQATT, CDR2 SNEGSKA (reference sequence). CDR3 loop: CSARALSGGARDTQYF. In nucleotides, the CDR3 is TGCAGTGCTAGAGCACTTAGCGGGGGGGCAAGGGATACGCAGTATTTT.

In its sample, this clonotype was seen once. The gene calls are TRBV18 and TRBJ2-7; 9 positions agree with TRBD2. The CDR3 length is 14 residues. Germline values: CDR1 KGHSH, CDR2 LQKENI. V dropped 4 bases and J dropped 7; count of bases not matched to a gene: 8. CDR3 sequence (DNA): TGTGCCAGCTCACTGGGACTAGCCCACGGGGAGCAGTACTTC. This sequence encodes CASSLGLAHGEQYF. Combining the CDR3 with reference TRBV18 and TRBJ2-7 gives the whole variable domain NAGVMQNPRHLVRRRGQEARLRCSPMKGHSHVYWYRQLPEEGLKFMVYLQKENIIDESGMPKERFSAEFPKEGPSILRIQQVVRGDSAAYFCASSLGLAHGEQYFGPGTRLTVT.

This clonotype was observed a handful of times. The DNA of the CDR3 is TGCAGCGTTGGTGAGGGCTCCTATGGCTACACCTTC. Its protein product is CSVGEGSYGYTF. The chain combines TRBV29-1 with TRBJ1-2; D unresolved. V lost 4 bases, J lost 4 bases, and 10 bases lay in between. Germline assignment: CDR1 SQVTM and CDR2 ANQGSEA. The CDR3 is 12 residues long.

This clonotype was counted at least ten times. The gene calls are TRBV7-2 and TRBJ1-2; D not certain. This CDR3 has 13 amino acids. V gave up 0 bases and J gave up 4 bases, with 6 bases separating them. Germline loops: CDR1 SGHTA, CDR2 FQGNSA. The CDR3 here is CASSLAGIYGYTF. CDR3 DNA: TGTGCCAGCAGCTTAGCAGGGATCTATGGCTACACCTTC.